These 7 T cell receptor beta chains were sequenced from one sample in a study of T cells expressing NK-cell markers. TCRdb re-called the 5' RACE reads; every CDR3 protein appears as one record, without DNA. This sample lists 3,000 or so distinct CDR3 sequences; its ten largest clones have about 29%. Specimen: blood T cells: a sorted CD56 or NKG2C T cell subset, CD4+ or CD8+ T cells, or bulk PBMC T cells (not recorded which). These receptors were obtained from a woman aged 18 to 35 in good health.

This clonotype is labeled medium-sized based on frequency. The rearrangement links TRBV6-5 to TRBJ1-2. This CDR3 contains 14 residues. Per the germline V gene, CDR1 is MNHEY and CDR2 is SVGAGI. The CDR3 spells CASSYSEINYGYTF.

The genes are TRBV9 and TRBJ2-1; no DNA is available, so the TRBD1 call from TCRdb remains unchecked. CDR1 is SGDLS, CDR2 YYNGEE, per germline. CDR3 length equals 17 residues. CDR3 loop: CASSVGAGVPSYNEQFF.

The gene calls are TRBV10-3 and TRBJ2-7. The CDR3 is made up of 14 amino acids. Germline CDR1 is ENHRY and CDR2 is SYGVKD. The CDR3 loop is CAISPTYGSYEQYF.

This clonotype is deemed medium-sized by its frequency. The chain has TRBV6-1 and TRBJ2-1; TCRdb's D call, TRBD2, is unchecked because there is no DNA. Germline loops: CDR1 MNHNS, CDR2 SASEGT. This CDR3 region has 15 residues. CDR3 sequence reads: CASSEASGSYNEQFF.

This chain connects TRBV20-1 to TRBJ2-1; TCRdb outputs TRBD1, but without DNA this stays unchecked. The CDR3 sequence is 15 residues long. CDR1 is DFQATT and CDR2 is SNEGSKA in the germline V gene (reference sequence). The CDR3 reads CSATPRATGVNEQFF.

This clonotype is large by frequency. J is TRBJ2-3 and V is TRBV4-2; without DNA, the TCRdb call of TRBD1 cannot be checked. CDR1 is LGHNA, CDR2 YNFKEQ, per germline. The length of the CDR3 is 16 residues. Here the CDR3 reads CASSQFIGTGSHTQYF.

The chain is built from TRBV3-1 and TRBJ1-6. This CDR3 has 14 amino acids. Looked up from germline, CDR1 is LGHDT and CDR2 is YNNKEL (reference sequence). CDR3 sequence: CASSSVLGNSPLHF.